One and the same sample provided the 7 T cell receptor beta chains below, sequenced in a study of regulatory and conventional T cells in RAG deficiency. Genomic DNA came from blood regulatory T cells gated CD4+ CD25-high CD127-low. Assay: immunoSEQ multiplex PCR; the TCRdb copy retains only in-frame clones and omits some. Here the sample spans about 8,000 clones, approximately 95% being singletons. This sample was also put to use in a study of regulatory T cells. Per that paper: The PCR used 52 TRBV and 13 TRBJ primers.

The specimen was CD127- CD25+ CD4+ Tregs sorted from blood. These receptors were collected from a human donor in good health.

The chain is built from TRBV27 and TRBJ2-1; 8 bases line up with TRBD2. CDR1 is MNHEY and CDR2 is SMNVEV in the germline V gene (reference sequence). The CDR3 is 15 amino acids. The trim removed 3 bases at V and 9 bases at J, leaving 10 bases unmatched. The DNA for the CDR3 is TGTGCCAGCAGTTTCTATATGTCGAGCGGGGGTGAGCAGTTCTTC. This sequence encodes CASSFYMSSGGEQFF.

This sequence joins TRBV4-3 and TRBJ2-7, with 9 bases identical to TRBD2. The CDR3 contains 17 residues. CDR1 LGHNA and CDR2 YSLEER come from the germline V gene. The J segment lost 6 bases and the V segment lost 4 bases, leaving 16 bases of the junction unmatched. The CDR3 spells CASSPHARGSGSSEQYF. The CDR3 region has the DNA TGCGCCAGCAGCCCTCATGCCCGGGGTAGCGGGAGTTCCGAGCAGTACTTC.

This clone was detected once. The chain combines TRBV15 with TRBJ1-2; TRBD1 aligns across 9 bases. J gave up 8 bases and V 3 bases, and 4 bases lay outside the gene matches. Germline loops: CDR1 LNHNV, CDR2 YYDKDF (reference sequence). CDR3 length: 13 amino acids. CDR3 region: CATSRRQGEGYTF. The CDR3 DNA reads as TGTGCCACCAGCAGGAGACAGGGGGAAGGCTACACCTTC.

The chain recombines TRBV7-9 with TRBJ1-4, with TRBD1 matching over 9 bases. V shed 5 bases and J 5 bases; nucleotides not matched to a gene: 6. CDR1 and CDR2 (germline): SEHNR, FQNEAQ (reference sequence). The CDR3 covers 15 residues. The CDR3 DNA reads TGTGCCAGCAGCCTATCCGGGACAGGGAATGAAAAACTGTTTTTT. Residues: CASSLSGTGNEKLFF. Looking up the rest from reference TRBV7-9 and TRBJ1-4 gives the full variable domain: DTGVSQNPRHKITKRGQNVTFRCDPISEHNRLYWYRQTLGQGPEFLTYFQNEAQLEKSRLLSDRFSAERPKGSFSTLEIQRTEQGDSAMYLCASSLSGTGNEKLFFGSGTQLSVL.

The chain carries TRBV19 and TRBJ1-5; D call uncertain. Germline loops: CDR1 LNHDA, CDR2 SQIVND (reference sequence). Trimming pared 2 bases from V and 8 bases from J, leaving 13 bases between. The CDR3 spans 14 residues. The CDR3 coding sequence is TGTGCCAGTAGTATAACACTTCGGGGAGAGCCCCAGCATTTT. This translates into CASSITLRGEPQHF.

The rearrangement joins TRBV29-1 to TRBJ2-7; D possibly corresponds to TRBD1 (6 bases). Germline values: CDR1 SQVTM, CDR2 ANQGSEA. The CDR3 length is 12 residues. Trimming took 4 bases from V and 4 from J, leaving 11 bases between them. CDR3: CSVVDREYEQYF. CDR3 nucleotides: TGCAGCGTTGTGGACAGAGAATACGAGCAGTACTTC.

This clone was detected only a few times. The chain recombines TRBV6-5 with TRBJ2-2, with 7 bases fitting TRBD2. CDR1 and CDR2 (germline): MNHEY, SVGAGI. The V and J ends lost 4 bases and 1 base, in that order; junction bases with no gene match: 3. The CDR3 sequence is 15 residues long. CDR3 region: CASSFSGGNTGELFF. The DNA for the CDR3 is TGTGCCAGCAGTTTCTCGGGAGGGAACACCGGGGAGCTGTTTTTT.